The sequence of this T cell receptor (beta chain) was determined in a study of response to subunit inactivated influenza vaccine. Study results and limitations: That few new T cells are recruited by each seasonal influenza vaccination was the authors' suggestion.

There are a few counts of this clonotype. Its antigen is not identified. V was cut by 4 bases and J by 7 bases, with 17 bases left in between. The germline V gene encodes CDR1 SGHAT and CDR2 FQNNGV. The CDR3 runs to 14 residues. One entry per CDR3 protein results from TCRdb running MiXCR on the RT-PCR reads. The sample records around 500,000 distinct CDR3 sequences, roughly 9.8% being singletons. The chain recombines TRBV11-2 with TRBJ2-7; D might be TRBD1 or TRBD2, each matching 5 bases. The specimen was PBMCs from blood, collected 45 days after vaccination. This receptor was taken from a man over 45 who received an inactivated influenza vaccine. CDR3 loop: CASSYKRWGSEQYF. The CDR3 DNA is TGTGCCAGCAGCTACAAAAGGTGGGGGTCGGAGCAGTACTTC.